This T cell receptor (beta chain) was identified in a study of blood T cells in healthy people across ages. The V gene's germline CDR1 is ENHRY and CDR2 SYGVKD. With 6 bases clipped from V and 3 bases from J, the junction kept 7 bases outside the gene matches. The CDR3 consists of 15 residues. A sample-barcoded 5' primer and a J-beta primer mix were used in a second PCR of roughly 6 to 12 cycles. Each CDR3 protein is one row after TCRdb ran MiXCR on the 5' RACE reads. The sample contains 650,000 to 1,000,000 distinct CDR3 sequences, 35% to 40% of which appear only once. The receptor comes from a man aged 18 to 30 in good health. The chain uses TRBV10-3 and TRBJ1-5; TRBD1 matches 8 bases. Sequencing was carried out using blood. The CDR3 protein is CAISPGGDSNQPQHF. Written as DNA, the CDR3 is TGTGCCATCAGCCCAGGGGGCGATTCCAATCAGCCCCAGCATTTT.